A single sample is the source of the 25 T cell receptor beta chains below, sequenced in a study of blood T cell repertoires in COVID-19. Measured with immunoSEQ multiplex PCR; TCRdb has only the in-frame clones, and not every one. The sample gives approximately 270,000 clones, about nine tenths of which show up once; 5% to 6.5% is in the top ten. What was sequenced was peripheral blood. The receptors come from a woman aged 25 to 39 with COVID-19, enrolled during active disease.

This clone was detected a few times. The chain joins TRBV7-9 to TRBJ2-1, with 8 positions matching TRBD2. The CDR3 is made up of 15 amino acids. With V trimmed by 2 bases and J by 4 bases, 4 bases remained unmatched. Germline V gene data show CDR1 as SEHNR and CDR2 as FQNEAQ (reference sequence). The CDR3 DNA sequence: TGTGCCAGCAGCTTATCGGGAGGGCCGTACAATGAGCAGTTCTTC. It yields the protein CASSLSGGPYNEQFF.

The rearrangement links TRBV15 to TRBJ2-1, with D possibly being TRBD2 (5 bases). This CDR3 contains 12 residues. Between the trimmed V and J ends, which lost 3 bases and 9 bases, there was a span of 9 bases. Germline assignment: CDR1 LNHNV and CDR2 YYDKDF (reference sequence). The CDR3 sequence is CATSSVGIEQFF. CDR3 coding DNA: TGTGCCACCAGCAGTGTCGGGATTGAGCAGTTCTTC.

The chain links TRBV21-1 to TRBJ1-4; the table calls TRBD1, which could not be checked here. TRBV21-1 is flagged as a pseudogene. This CDR3 contains 15 residues. CDR3 nucleotide sequence: TGTGCCAGACGACCCGTGGAGACAGCTAATGAAAAACTGTTTTTT. Translated, it gives CARRPVETANEKLFF.

In DNA form, the CDR3 reads TGTGCCACCAGCGGCCTAGTACTAAACACCATATATTTT. It translates to CATSGLVLNTIYF. The rearrangement uses TRBV15 and TRBJ1-3; no reliable D call. Trimming pared 5 bases from V and 6 bases from J, leaving 11 bases between. Germline V gives CDR1 LNHNV, CDR2 YYDKDF (reference sequence). The CDR3 contains 13 residues.

J is TRBJ2-3 and V is TRBV29-1; 7 bases agree with TRBD2. CDR3 length: 13 residues. The V gene end was trimmed by 4 bases and the J gene end by 5 bases; junction bases not matched to a gene: 6. From germline, CDR1 is SQVTM and CDR2 ANQGSEA. The CDR3 DNA reads TGCAGCGTTGCGGTCGGGACTAAAGATACGCAGTATTTT. It codes for CSVAVGTKDTQYF.

In DNA, the CDR3 is TGTGCCAGCTCAGGGAGCTCCTACGAGCAGTACTTC. Its translation is CASSGSSYEQYF. The chain links TRBV18 to TRBJ2-7, with D perhaps TRBD2 (5 bases). V gave up 5 bases and J gave up 0 bases, with 5 bases separating them. CDR1 is KGHSH and CDR2 is LQKENI in the germline V gene. The CDR3 has 12 residues.

Regarding this clone: This CDR3 is also generated by other DNA sequences in the sample. V gene TRBV28 combines with J gene TRBJ1-3, with D maybe TRBD1 (6 bases). V lost 3 bases, J lost 4 bases, and 7 bases lay in between. CDR1 and CDR2 from the germline V gene are MDHEN and SYDVKM. This CDR3 has 13 residues. The CDR3: CASSFGQGNTIYF. CDR3 coding DNA: TGTGCCAGCAGTTTCGGACAGGGAAACACCATATATTTT.

This chain uses TRBV19 with TRBJ2-1; 9 bases are shared with TRBD1. The CDR3 contains 15 residues. V was pared by 1 base and J by 9 bases, with 7 bases of the junction left unmatched. CDR1 is LNHDA, CDR2 SQIVND, per germline (reference sequence). The CDR3 region is CASSIAAPGQGEQFF. As DNA, the CDR3 is TGTGCCAGTAGTATAGCCGCGCCGGGACAGGGTGAGCAGTTCTTC. Drawing the rest from reference TRBV19 and TRBJ2-1, the complete variable domain is DGGITQSPKYLFRKEGQNVTLSCEQNLNHDAMYWYRQDPGQGLRLIYYSQIVNDFQKGDIAEGYSVSREKKESFPLTVTSAQKNPTAFYLCASSIAAPGQGEQFFGPGTRLTVL.

The CDR3 bases are TGTGCCAGCAGCTACGGGGCGGCGGGGGGAAGGGAGACCCAGTACTTC. Its translation: CASSYGAAGGRETQYF. The chain is built from TRBV11-2 and TRBJ2-5, with 8 nucleotides matching TRBD2. V lost 4 bases to trimming and J lost 5 bases; unmatched junction nucleotides: 12. Germline V CDR1 and CDR2: SGHAT, FQNNGV. The CDR3 spans 16 residues.

For the CDR3, the DNA is TGTGCCAGCAGCCCGGAGCGGGGGCTCCCAGATTCACCCCTCCACTTT. It codes for CASSPERGLPDSPLHF. V is TRBV7-8 and J is TRBJ1-6; D is possibly TRBD1 (6 bases). Germline CDR1 is SGHVS and CDR2 is FQNEAQ. Deletions cut 5 bases from V and 8 bases from J, with 19 bases between. This CDR3 contains 16 residues.

The gene calls are TRBV6-5 and TRBJ2-5; TRBD1 might be the D (6 bases). V lost 4 bases to trimming and J lost 2 bases, with 14 bases between them. Germline CDR1 and CDR2: MNHEY and SVGAGI. The CDR3 extends over 15 amino acids. The CDR3: CASSLDSGTQETQYF. CDR3 sequence (DNA): TGTGCCAGCAGTTTGGACAGCGGAACACAAGAGACCCAGTACTTC.

V is TRBV25-1 and J is TRBJ1-2, with D perhaps matching TRBD1 (5 bases). Germline CDR1 MGHDK, CDR2 SYGVNS. CDR3 size: 14 residues. The V end lost 7 bases, the J end lost 7 bases, and 19 bases lay between the germline ends. The CDR3, as DNA: TGTGCCAGCACCTCGACAGATGCCCCTTTTGGCTACACCTTC. This encodes CASTSTDAPFGYTF.

V is TRBV6-5 and J is TRBJ2-7; TRBD2 agrees at 7 bases. The junction had 6 bases not matched to a gene; V was cut back by 0 bases and J by 4 bases. This CDR3 comprises 15 residues. The germline CDR1 and CDR2 sequences are MNHEY and SVGAGI. The CDR3 region has the DNA TGTGCCAGCAGTTACTCGGCGGGAGCTGTTTACGAGCAGTACGTC. Its protein is CASSYSAGAVYEQYV.

V gene TRBV12-3 or TRBV12-4 combines with J gene TRBJ1-1; TRBD1 matches at 10 bases. The CDR3 sequence is 13 residues long. Losses at the gene ends were 5 bases for V and 7 bases for J; bases not matched to a gene: 4. In DNA, the CDR3 is TGTGCCAGCAGTCGACAGGGGGCGGTTGAAGCTTTCTTT. Protein: CASSRQGAVEAFF.

The CDR3 coding sequence is TGTGCCAGCAGGTCAGGGGGTATAGGCTACAATGAGCAGTTCTTC. Encoded protein: CASRSGGIGYNEQFF. The chain links TRBV27 to TRBJ2-1, with 7 bases fitting TRBD1. V shed 6 bases, J shed 3 bases, and the junction held 8 bases outside the gene matches. The CDR3 is 15 amino acids. Looked up from germline, CDR1 is MNHEY and CDR2 is SMNVEV (reference sequence).

The genes are TRBV9 and TRBJ2-3; D ambiguous. V was shortened by 4 bases and J by 2 bases, with 5 bases between the two germline ends. The CDR3 runs 12 residues. The germline gives CDR1 SGDLS, CDR2 YYNGEE. The chain's CDR3 is CASSSHTDTQYF. The DNA for the CDR3 is TGTGCCAGCAGCTCCCACACAGATACGCAGTATTTT.

The CDR3 region is CASRPGLAAQETQYF. CDR3 DNA sequence: TGTGCCAGCAGGCCAGGACTAGCGGCTCAAGAGACCCAGTACTTC. The chain recombines TRBV7-2 with TRBJ2-5, with 10 bases identical to TRBD2. Germline lookup yields CDR1 SGHTA and CDR2 FQGNSA. The ends lost 6 bases at V and 2 bases at J; junction bases unmatched: 6. The CDR3 runs to 15 residues.

The gene calls are TRBV28 and TRBJ2-7; D possibly corresponds to TRBD2 (5 bases). The CDR3 runs 14 residues. V gave up 3 bases and J gave up 5 bases, with 14 bases separating them. The germline gives CDR1 MDHEN, CDR2 SYDVKM. The CDR3 sequence: CASSFSSGRDEQYF. The DNA of the CDR3 is TGTGCCAGCAGTTTCTCGTCGGGGAGAGACGAGCAGTACTTC.

V gene TRBV27 combines with J gene TRBJ1-2, with 8 positions matching TRBD1. The trim removed 6 bases at V and 2 bases at J, leaving 5 bases unmatched. From germline, CDR1 is MNHEY and CDR2 SMNVEV (reference sequence). CDR3 length: 14 residues. The chain's CDR3 is CASSRTGSNYGYTF. DNA for the CDR3: TGTGCCAGCAGCAGGACAGGGTCAAACTATGGCTACACCTTC.

V gene TRBV28 combines with J gene TRBJ2-1, with 10 bases aligning to TRBD2. The CDR3 runs 16 residues. The germline gives CDR1 MDHEN, CDR2 SYDVKM. The junction had 7 bases not matched to a gene; V was cut back by 5 bases and J by 3 bases. The CDR3, as DNA: TGTGCCAGCAGTCGAAAGCGGGGGGGAGGCTACAATGAGCAGTTCTTC. As protein: CASSRKRGGGYNEQFF.

The table lists this clone with a count of one. The chain links TRBV4-3 to TRBJ2-3, with 9 bases fitting TRBD2. CDR3 length: 16 residues. V gave up 3 bases and J gave up 2 bases; unmatched junction bases: 6. The germline gives CDR1 LGHNA, CDR2 YSLEER. CDR3 loop: CASSHTLAGPTDTQYF. CDR3 in DNA: TGCGCCAGCAGCCACACTCTAGCGGGACCCACAGATACGCAGTATTTT.

The chain is built from TRBV3-1 (or the pseudogene TRBV3-2) and TRBJ2-4; TRBD2 aligns across 11 bases. CDR1 LGHDT and CDR2 YNNKEL come from the germline V gene (reference sequence). V lost 4 bases to trimming and J lost 0 bases; unmatched junction nucleotides: 2. The CDR3 is 16 residues long. The CDR3 nucleotides read TGTGCCAGCAGCCCCGGACTAGCGGGAGCCAAAAACATTCAGTACTTC. Encoded protein: CASSPGLAGAKNIQYF.

The rearrangement joins TRBV10-3 to TRBJ2-4; TRBD1 is a possible D gene (5 bases). This CDR3 has 16 amino acids. The V gene lost 6 bases and the J gene lost 0 bases, with 15 bases spanning the gap. Germline CDR1 and CDR2: ENHRY and SYGVKD. The chain's CDR3 is CAIRDDRDLAKNIQYF. The CDR3 DNA is TGTGCCATCAGGGATGACAGAGACCTAGCCAAAAACATTCAGTACTTC.

The rearrangement uses TRBV9 and TRBJ2-2, with 10 bases matching TRBD2. The germline gives CDR1 SGDLS, CDR2 YYNGEE. The CDR3 length is 15 residues. Trimming took 4 bases from V and 3 from J; bases not matched to a gene: 3. CDR3 in amino acids: CASSISGRDTGELFF. The CDR3 DNA sequence: TGTGCCAGCAGCATAAGCGGGAGGGACACCGGGGAGCTGTTTTTT.

The rearrangement joins TRBV6-6 to TRBJ2-3; perhaps TRBD2 as D (6 bases). Germline values: CDR1 MNHNY, CDR2 SVGAGI (reference sequence). Trimming took off 4 bases at V and 5 bases at J, with 13 bases between the two ends. The CDR3 sequence is 14 residues long. CDR3 coding DNA: TGTGCCAGCAGTTGGCAGACTAGTGAAGATACGCAGTATTTT. Its translation is CASSWQTSEDTQYF.